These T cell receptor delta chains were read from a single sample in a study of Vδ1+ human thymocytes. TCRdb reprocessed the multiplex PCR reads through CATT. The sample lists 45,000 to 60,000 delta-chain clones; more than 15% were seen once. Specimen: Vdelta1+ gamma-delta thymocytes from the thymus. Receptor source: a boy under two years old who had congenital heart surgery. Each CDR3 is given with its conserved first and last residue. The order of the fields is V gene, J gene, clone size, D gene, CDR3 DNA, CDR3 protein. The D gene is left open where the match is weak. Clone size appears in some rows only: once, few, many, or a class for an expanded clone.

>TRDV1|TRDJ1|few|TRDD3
TGTGCTCTTGGGGAACATTCCTACTGGGGGAACACGTACACCGATAAACTCATCTTT
CALGEHSYWGNTYTDKLIF
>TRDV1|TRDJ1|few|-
TGTGCTCTTGGGGAGAACTATATCCCGTACACCGATAAACTCATCTTT
CALGENYIPYTDKLIF
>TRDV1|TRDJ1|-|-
TGTGCTCTTGGGGGCGGGGGGAATTCCTTGAGGATAAAGATGGGGACCGATAAACTCATCTTT
CALGGGGNSLRIKMGTDKLIF
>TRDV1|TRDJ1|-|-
TGTGCTCTTGGGGAACTTACCTTCCTACGCGGGATACGCGAGGTTGCGTACACCGATAAACTCATCTTT
CALGELTFLRGIREVAYTDKLIF
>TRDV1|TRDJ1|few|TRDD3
TGTGCTCTTGGGGTCCACCCAGTCCCTTTCGACTGGGGCTCCGATAAACTCATCTTT
CALGVHPVPFDWGSDKLIF
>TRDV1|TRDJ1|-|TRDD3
TGTGCTCTTGGTATTCCCAGGCCGACTGGGGCTGCCACCGATAAACTCATCTTT
CALGIPRPTGAATDKLIF
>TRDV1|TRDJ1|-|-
TGTGCTCTTGGGGTCGAATTGGGTTTCCTACGATTCATGGGGGCCCACACCGATAAACTCATCTTT
CALGVELGFLRFMGAHTDKLIF
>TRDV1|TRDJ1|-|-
TGTGCTCTTGGGCCCCCTTTAACGGTCACCGATAAACTCATCTTT
CALGPPLTVTDKLIF
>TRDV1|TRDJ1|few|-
TGTGCTCTTGGGGAAGCGCATTCCTACGGGGGATACACCGATAAACTCATCTTT
CALGEAHSYGGYTDKLIF
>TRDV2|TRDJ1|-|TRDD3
TGTGCCTGTGACCCCCAGTGGGGGATCCACCACACCGATAAACTCATCTTT
CACDPQWGIHHTDKLIF
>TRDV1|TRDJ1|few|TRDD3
TGTGCTCTTGGGCAACCCGGGCTCTTACTGGGGGATACCCGATACACCGATAAACTCATCTTT
CALGQPGLLLGDTRYTDKLIF
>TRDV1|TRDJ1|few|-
TGTGCTCTTGGGGAATTTCCGATCCCCGTGGGAGATAAACTCATCTTT
CALGEFPIPVGDKLIF
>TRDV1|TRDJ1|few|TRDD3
TGTGCTCTTGGGAAAGGGGGCCCCGTCCTCTGGGGGCTCACCGATAAACTCATCTTT
CALGKGGPVLWGLTDKLIF
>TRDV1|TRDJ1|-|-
TGTGCTCTTGAAATCTCCACAATGGAGTACACCGATAAACTCATCTTT
CALEISTMEYTDKLIF
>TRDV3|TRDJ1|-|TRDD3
TGTGCCTCTGGGACGCTGGGGGATAATAAGGGTGTGGGCACCGATAAACTCATCTTT
CASGTLGDNKGVGTDKLIF
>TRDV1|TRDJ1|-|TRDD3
TGTGCTCTTGGGGAACTGCGTAGGAGGGGGATGGAATGCACCGATAAACTCATCTTT
CALGELRRRGMECTDKLIF
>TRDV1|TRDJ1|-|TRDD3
TGTGCTCTTGGGGAACTTATCCTTACTGGGGGATACGGGGGTAAACTCATCTTT
CALGELILTGGYGGKLIF
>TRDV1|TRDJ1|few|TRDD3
TGTGCTCTTGGGGAACTTCCCTATTCCCAGACCGTACTGGGGGATACCGGCGATAAACTCATCTTT
CALGELPYSQTVLGDTGDKLIF
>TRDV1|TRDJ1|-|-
TGTGCTCTTGGGGAACTTAGAAGTTGGGATCTTAGGTGTACCGATAAACTCATCTTT
CALGELRSWDLRCTDKLIF
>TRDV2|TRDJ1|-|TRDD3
TGTGCCTGTGACACCGTACTGGGGGCCCCACTCTACACCGATAAACTCATCTTT
CACDTVLGAPLYTDKLIF
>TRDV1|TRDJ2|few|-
TGTGCTCTTGGGGAACTGAGGCCACTCAGGTCGCTAACCCCGGCAGCACGACTCTTCTTT
CALGELRPLRSLTPAARLFF
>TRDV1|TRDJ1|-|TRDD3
TGTGCTCTTGGGGAACGTGGGAATCCTACGCGTATCTGGGGGATACCCGACACCGATAAACTCATCTTT
CALGERGNPTRIWGIPDTDKLIF
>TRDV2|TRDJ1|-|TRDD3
TGTGCCTGTGACACCGGTGATTATTTTTTGGTCCGTGCTGGGGGATACGCCATTACCGATAAACTCATATTT
CACDTGDYFLVRAGGYAITDKLIF